The 9 T cell receptor beta chains given below trace back to one sample, sequenced in a study of blood T cell repertoires in COVID-19. Profiling relied on immunoSEQ multiplex PCR, and the TCRdb table lists in-frame clones only, not all of them. The table has some 330,000 clones, over 75% seen once. The sample taken for sequencing was peripheral blood. The receptors originated from a woman in her forties or fifties with active or convalescent COVID-19.

In DNA, the CDR3 is TGTGCCAGCAGCCGGAGCGGGGCTAGCAAGCGAAGGAACAATGAGCAGTTCTTC. This translates into CASSRSGASKRRNNEQFF. The gene calls are TRBV7-9 and TRBJ2-1; TRBD2 agrees at 7 bases. The CDR3 is 18 amino acids. The V segment lost 5 bases and the J segment 5 bases; nucleotides outside the gene matches: 18. Germline V gene data show CDR1 as SEHNR and CDR2 as FQNEAQ (reference sequence).

This chain links TRBV5-1 with TRBJ1-1; weak D call: TRBD1 (6 bases). Trimming pared 3 bases from V and 0 bases from J, leaving 9 bases between. Germline CDR1 SGHRS, CDR2 YFSETQ. This CDR3 is 14 amino acids long. The DNA of the CDR3 is TGCGCCAGCAGCTCGGGGGGCATGAACACTGAAGCTTTCTTT. Translated: CASSSGGMNTEAFF.

The chain combines TRBV29-1 with TRBJ1-1, with a weak D call TRBD1 (5 bases). The V gene lost 6 bases and the J gene lost 0 bases, with 11 bases spanning the gap. Germline lookup yields CDR1 SQVTM and CDR2 ANQGSEA. This CDR3 is built from 13 residues. CDR3 sequence reads: CSVQGGVNTEAFF. The CDR3 bases are TGCAGCGTGCAGGGAGGGGTGAACACTGAAGCTTTCTTT.

V and J are TRBV5-5 and TRBJ2-7; 10 nucleotides line up with TRBD1. Germline CDR1 reads SGHKS; CDR2 reads YYEKEE (reference sequence). The V segment lost 4 bases and the J segment 0 bases; nucleotides outside the gene matches: 10. This CDR3 comprises 17 residues. DNA for the CDR3: TGTGCCAGCAGCCCCACAGTGGGACAGGGGAACTCCTACGAGCAGTACTTC. Its protein product is CASSPTVGQGNSYEQYF. Using reference TRBV5-5 and TRBJ2-7 for the parts outside the CDR3, the full variable domain is DAGVTQSPTHLIKTRGQQVTLRCSPISGHKSVSWYQQVLGQGPQFIFQYYEKEERGRGNFPDRFSARQFPNYSSELNVNALLLGDSALYLCASSPTVGQGNSYEQYFGPGTRLTVT.

The chain employs TRBV5-4 and TRBJ2-5; 8 positions agree with TRBD1. The length of the CDR3 is 13 residues. CDR1 is SGHNT and CDR2 is YYREEE in the germline V gene (reference sequence). With 4 bases clipped from V and 5 bases from J, the junction kept 4 bases outside the gene matches. CDR3 sequence reads: CASSRDRGETQYF. The CDR3 DNA sequence: TGTGCCAGCAGCAGAGACAGGGGTGAGACCCAGTACTTC.

The rearrangement joins TRBV4-1 to TRBJ1-4; a possible D gene is TRBD1 (5 bases). Trimming pared 1 base from V and 3 bases from J, leaving 12 bases between. The CDR3 spans 16 residues. Germline-derived CDR1 and CDR2 are MGHRA and YSYEKL. The CDR3 loop is CASSQGHRGANEKLFF. CDR3 DNA: TGCGCCAGCAGCCAAGGTCACCGGGGGGCTAATGAAAAACTGTTTTTT.

CDR3 sequence: CASSLFASGVTNQPQHF. DNA for the CDR3: TGTGCCAGCAGCTTATTCGCGTCAGGGGTAACCAATCAGCCCCAGCATTTT. V and J are TRBV7-2 and TRBJ1-5, with D possibly TRBD1 on 6 matching bases. V dropped 2 bases and J dropped 3 bases, with 17 bases sitting between them. The length of the CDR3 is 17 residues. Germline loops: CDR1 SGHTA, CDR2 FQGNSA.

The CDR3 loop is CSVERTRGTDTQYF. Here the CDR3 DNA reads TGCAGCGTTGAAAGGACTAGAGGCACAGATACGCAGTATTTT. V and J are TRBV29-1 and TRBJ2-3; the match to TRBD2 covers 7 bases. Germline CDR1 and CDR2: SQVTM and ANQGSEA. V trimming: 2 bases; J trimming: 1 base; junction bases outside the gene matches: 3. This CDR3 comprises 14 residues.

V and J are TRBV24-1 and TRBJ1-2, with D possibly TRBD1 on 5 matching bases. Germline CDR1 is KGHDR and CDR2 is SFDVKD. Trimming stripped 4 bases from V and 3 bases from J, with 11 bases between. This CDR3 comprises 14 residues. The CDR3 reads CATSEPGWDYGYTF. For the CDR3, the DNA is TGTGCCACCAGTGAGCCAGGGTGGGACTATGGCTACACCTTC.